Presented here are 22 T cell receptor beta chains from one specimen sequenced in a study of T cell responses to AZD1222 COVID-19 vaccine. Generated by immunoSEQ multiplex PCR, the TCRdb table keeps only in-frame clones and is missing some. The sample has about 130,000 clones; over 90% are singletons. Material: peripheral blood, obtained on day 0 of AZD1222 vaccination. The receptors here all came from an adult in good health.

The J gene is TRBJ1-5, the V gene TRBV7-9; 9 bases are shared with TRBD1. The CDR3 is 14 amino acids. Germline V lookup: CDR1 SEHNR, CDR2 FQNEAQ (reference sequence). With 4 bases clipped from V and 5 bases from J, the junction kept 3 bases outside the gene matches. The CDR3 is CASSSWDRDQPQHF. The CDR3 bases are TGTGCCAGCAGCTCCTGGGACAGGGATCAGCCCCAGCATTTT.

The chain carries TRBV10-2 and TRBJ2-5; 8 nucleotides match TRBD2. The V gene end was trimmed by 10 bases and the J gene end by 0 bases; junction bases not matched to a gene: 10. Per the germline V gene, CDR1 is WSHSY and CDR2 is SAAADI. This CDR3 comprises 15 residues. CDR3 bases: TGCGCCACTAACGGACCTAGCGGGCACCAAGAGACCCAGTACTTC. Protein sequence: CATNGPSGHQETQYF.

The rearrangement uses TRBV30 and TRBJ1-1, with a weak D call TRBD1 (6 bases). This CDR3 has 13 residues. Germline-derived CDR1 and CDR2 are GTSNPN and SVGIG (reference sequence). V lost 6 bases and J 1 base, leaving 12 bases between the germline ends. CDR3 sequence: CACTQGGNTEAFF. For the CDR3, the DNA is TGTGCCTGCACACAGGGTGGGAACACTGAAGCTTTCTTT.

The chain recombines TRBV6-5 with TRBJ1-3; 9 bases align to TRBD1. After removal of 4 bases from V and 2 bases from J, the junction contained 6 bases not matched to a gene. The CDR3 is 16 amino acids. Germline V gene data show CDR1 as MNHEY and CDR2 as SVGAGI. In DNA form, the CDR3 reads TGTGCCAGCAGTTCGCGGGACAGGGTTACTGGAAACACCATATATTTT. This gives the protein CASSSRDRVTGNTIYF.

The V and J genes are TRBV29-1 and TRBJ2-1; D gene unclear. Germline lookup yields CDR1 SQVTM and CDR2 ANQGSEA. The CDR3 consists of 14 residues. The V and J ends lost 4 bases and 0 bases respectively, with 10 bases between them. The CDR3 reads CSVGRASSYNEQFF. The CDR3 DNA reads as TGCAGCGTTGGACGGGCTAGCTCCTACAATGAGCAGTTCTTC.

The CDR3 protein is CASTRDRGGDTQYF. The CDR3 DNA follows: TGTGCCAGCACCCGGGACAGGGGAGGAGATACGCAGTATTTT. The chain is built from TRBV27 and TRBJ2-3; 10 bases match TRBD1. The germline V gene has CDR1 MNHEY and CDR2 SMNVEV (reference sequence). The CDR3 is made up of 14 amino acids. V shed 7 bases and J 5 bases; nucleotides not matched to a gene: 6.

This clone showed up just once. The chain carries TRBV7-9 and TRBJ1-2; D is unresolved. CDR1 is SEHNR, CDR2 FQNEAQ, per germline (reference sequence). V lost 2 bases to trimming and J lost 2 bases, with 9 bases between them. The CDR3 is 14 residues long. The CDR3 loop is CASSLPGFNYGYTF. The CDR3 DNA reads as TGTGCCAGCAGCTTACCGGGATTCAACTATGGCTACACCTTC.

The CDR3 spells CASSHDRGRGPNYGYTF. CDR3 in DNA: TGCGCCAGCAGCCATGACAGGGGGCGCGGCCCTAACTATGGCTACACCTTC. This chain connects TRBV5-1 to TRBJ1-2; TRBD1 matches at 10 bases. V lost 4 bases and J lost 0; bases outside the gene matches: 9. CDR1 SGHRS and CDR2 YFSETQ come from the germline V gene. The CDR3 totals 17 residues.

The chain joins TRBV5-1 to TRBJ2-1; 14 nucleotides match TRBD2. The CDR3 runs to 14 residues. V gave up 7 bases and J gave up 9 bases; unmatched junction bases: 6. The germline CDR1 and CDR2 sequences are SGHRS and YFSETQ. CDR3 in DNA: TGCGCCAGCGGGACTAGCGGGAGTTTAGGTGAGCAGTTCTTC. Protein sequence: CASGTSGSLGEQFF.

This rearrangement joins TRBV28 to TRBJ2-5; TRBD2 matches 15 bases. V was clipped by 8 bases and J by 5 bases; unmatched bases: 6. CDR3 size: 15 residues. Germline loops: CDR1 MDHEN, CDR2 SYDVKM. The CDR3 here is CASRPGTSGRETQYF. CDR3 in DNA: TGTGCCAGCCGACCGGGGACTAGCGGGAGGGAGACCCAGTACTTC.

The CDR3 loop reads CASSVLAGGPNEQFF. The CDR3 coding sequence is TGTGCCAGCAGCGTACTGGCGGGAGGGCCCAATGAGCAGTTCTTC. The chain couples TRBV9 to TRBJ2-1, with 9 bases aligning to TRBD2. Germline V gives CDR1 SGDLS, CDR2 YYNGEE. This CDR3 is built from 15 residues. V lost 1 base and J lost 6; bases outside the gene matches: 5. Full variable domain (outside the CDR3, taken from reference TRBV9 and TRBJ2-1): DSGVTQTPKHLITATGQRVTLRCSPRSGDLSVYWYQQSLDQGLQFLIQYYNGEERAKGNILERFSAQQFPDLHSELNLSSLELGDSALYFCASSVLAGGPNEQFFGPGTRLTVL.

The chain joins TRBV12-5 to TRBJ2-1; TRBD1 is a possible D gene (6 bases). Trimming took off 6 bases at V and 16 bases at J, with 16 bases between the two ends. Germline V lookup: CDR1 LGHNT, CDR2 FRNRAP. This CDR3 has 11 amino acids. CDR3 amino acids: CASGYNRVEFF. CDR3 DNA: TGTGCTAGTGGCTACAACAGGGTCGAATTCTTC.

The genes are TRBV7-9 and TRBJ2-3; a possible D gene is TRBD1 (5 bases). Looked up from germline, CDR1 is SEHNR and CDR2 is FQNEAQ (reference sequence). The CDR3 is 14 residues long. V lost 5 bases and J 2 bases, leaving 11 bases between the germline ends. In DNA, the CDR3 is TGTGCCAGCAGCCCTTCGACAGACACAGATACGCAGTATTTT. This translates into CASSPSTDTDTQYF.

The CDR3 DNA sequence: TGCGCCAGCAGCGGTAATTGGGGAGAAACTGAAGCTTTCTTT. Residues: CASSGNWGETEAFF. The rearrangement links TRBV5-1 to TRBJ1-1; D call uncertain. The CDR3 is 14 amino acids. Between the trimmed V and J ends, which lost 4 bases and 5 bases, there was a span of 15 bases. Germline V gives CDR1 SGHRS, CDR2 YFSETQ.

Here the CDR3 reads CASSPTNMNTEAFF. DNA of the CDR3: TGTGCCAGCAGCCCGACGAACATGAACACTGAAGCTTTCTTT. V gene TRBV6-5 combines with J gene TRBJ1-1, with D hard to call. The CDR3 is made up of 14 amino acids. V lost 6 bases and J lost 0, with 11 bases in between. Germline CDR1 MNHEY, CDR2 SVGAGI.

The rearrangement uses TRBV7-2 and TRBJ2-1, with D perhaps TRBD2 (5 bases). Per the germline V gene, CDR1 is SGHTA and CDR2 is FQGNSA. CDR3 length: 15 amino acids. V was clipped by 4 bases and J by 4 bases, with 14 bases between them. DNA of the CDR3: TGTGCCAGCAGCTACACTAGTTGGGGATACAATGAGCAGTTCTTC. Encoded protein: CASSYTSWGYNEQFF.

The chain combines TRBV19 with TRBJ2-5; TRBD2 matches at 12 bases. The V and J ends lost 5 bases and 2 bases, in that order; junction bases with no gene match: 9. There are 17 residues in the CDR3. Germline CDR1 and CDR2: LNHDA and SQIVND (reference sequence). CDR3 coding DNA: TGTGCCAGTAGTTTCCGACTAGCGGGAGTGGGGCAAGAGACCCAGTACTTC. It yields the protein CASSFRLAGVGQETQYF.

The genes are TRBV7-8 and TRBJ2-1; TRBD2 matches at 12 bases. Germline CDR1 SGHVS, CDR2 FQNEAQ. V lost 1 base, J lost 8 bases, and 6 bases stayed unmatched. There are 16 residues in the CDR3. The CDR3 nucleotides are TGTGCCAGCAGCTTAGTTCTAGCGGGGGGGCATCATGAGCAGTTCTTC. The encoded protein is CASSLVLAGGHHEQFF.

The CDR3 DNA follows: TGTGCCAGCTCACCACTTCGGTGGGAAGGGTCCACTGAAGCTTTCTTT. Translated, it gives CASSPLRWEGSTEAFF. The genes are TRBV18 and TRBJ1-1, with no clear D. The V gene's germline CDR1 is KGHSH and CDR2 LQKENI. Trimming took off 1 base at V and 4 bases at J, with 16 bases between the two ends. This CDR3 is 16 amino acids long.

V and J are TRBV5-1 and TRBJ1-2; 10 bases match TRBD1. J was trimmed by 7 bases and V by 1 base; bases with no gene match: 1. This CDR3 has 13 residues. Germline V gives CDR1 SGHRS, CDR2 YFSETQ. CDR3 amino acids: CASSLRTGGGYTF. CDR3 bases: TGCGCCAGCAGCTTGAGGACAGGGGGTGGCTACACCTTC.

V usage is TRBV12-3 or TRBV12-4 and J usage is TRBJ2-7; D is unclear. V lost 2 bases and J 5 bases, leaving 10 bases between the germline ends. The CDR3 is 13 residues long. CDR3 DNA sequence: TGTGCCAGCAGTTTATTTCAGAACAACGAGCAGTACTTC. Translation: CASSLFQNNEQYF.

The CDR3 region is CASRKPSGNTIYF. The CDR3 region has the DNA TGTGCCAGCAGAAAACCCTCTGGAAACACCATATATTTT. The rearrangement joins TRBV25-1 to TRBJ1-3; D not certain. Between the trimmed V and J ends, which lost 6 bases and 0 bases, there was a span of 6 bases. In germline, CDR1 is MGHDK, CDR2 SYGVNS. The CDR3 loop spans 13 amino acids.